This T cell receptor beta chain was profiled in a study of blood T cells in healthy people across ages. Overall study results and limits: Estimated diversity that came from one million T cells was considered an underestimate.

Per germline, CDR1 MNHEY and CDR2 SVGEGT. CDR3 size: 12 residues. V lost 7 bases, J lost 11 bases, and 16 bases lay in between. Each sample yielded at least 6 million isolated PBMCs. Total RNA, at least 6 micrograms per sample, came from PBMCs. Concerning this clonotype itself: Its antigen is still unknown.

Primed by a sample-barcoded 5' primer and a J-beta primer mix, a second PCR proceeded for roughly 7 to 12 cycles. Via MiXCR, TCRdb re-called the 5' RACE reads, giving one row per CDR3 protein. The table shows 1.5 million to 2 million distinct CDR3 sequences, with about 49% occurring only once. The chain uses TRBV6-2 or TRBV6-3 and TRBJ2-3, with TRBD2 as a possible D gene (5 bases). The sequence was obtained from a woman aged 40 to 50 in good health. Sequenced material: blood. The CDR3 DNA sequence: TGTGCCAGCAAGTCGGGGATCCTCGGGCAGTATTTT. Translating gives CASKSGILGQYF.